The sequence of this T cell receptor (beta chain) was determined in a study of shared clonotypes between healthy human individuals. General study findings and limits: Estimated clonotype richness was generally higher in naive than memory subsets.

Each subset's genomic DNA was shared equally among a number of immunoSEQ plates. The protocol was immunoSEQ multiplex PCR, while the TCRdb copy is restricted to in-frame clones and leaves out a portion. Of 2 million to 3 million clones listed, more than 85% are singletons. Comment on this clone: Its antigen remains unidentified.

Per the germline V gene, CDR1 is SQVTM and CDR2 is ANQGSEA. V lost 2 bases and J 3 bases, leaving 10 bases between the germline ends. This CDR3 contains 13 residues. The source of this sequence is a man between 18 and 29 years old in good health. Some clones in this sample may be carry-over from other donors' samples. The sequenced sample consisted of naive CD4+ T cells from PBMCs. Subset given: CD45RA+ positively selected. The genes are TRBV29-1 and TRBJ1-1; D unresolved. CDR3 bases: TGCAGCGTTGAATCAGGAGGATACACTGAAGCTTTCTTT. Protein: CSVESGGYTEAFF.